The 12 T cell receptor beta chains below all came from one sample that was sequenced in a study of T cell responses to AZD1222 COVID-19 vaccine. The repertoire was sequenced with immunoSEQ multiplex PCR; TCRdb's copy has only in-frame clones and lacks some. This table has about 120,000 clones, approximately 90% appearing once. The sample consisted of peripheral blood, taken on day 0 of AZD1222 vaccination. These receptors originate from an adult in good health.

The V and J genes are TRBV27 and TRBJ1-5; D gene uncertain. There are 13 residues in the CDR3. Per the germline V gene, CDR1 is MNHEY and CDR2 is SMNVEV (reference sequence). Trimming stripped 1 base from V and 5 bases from J, with 6 bases between. CDR3 DNA: TGTGCCAGCAGTTTATGGGCCGATCAGCCCCAGCATTTT. Translated, it gives CASSLWADQPQHF.

This rearrangement joins TRBV6-5 to TRBJ1-3, with D maybe TRBD1 (5 bases). The V gene's germline CDR1 is MNHEY and CDR2 SVGAGI. CDR3 length equals 15 residues. V dropped 8 bases and J dropped 3 bases, with 17 bases sitting between them. CDR3 DNA: TGTGCCAGCGGATTAAGGGGAGGCGGTGGAAACACCATATATTTT. This sequence encodes CASGLRGGGGNTIYF.

The gene calls are TRBV5-1 and TRBJ2-1; D is possibly TRBD1 or TRBD2 (6 bases each). The CDR3 covers 18 residues. V was pared by 3 bases and J by 1 base, with 20 bases between. Germline V gene sequence: CDR1 SGHRS, CDR2 YFSETQ. The CDR3 reads CASSSAFRGHFSYNEQFF. The CDR3 coding sequence is TGCGCCAGCAGCTCCGCCTTCCGGGGGCACTTTTCCTACAATGAGCAGTTCTTC.

The V gene is TRBV7-9, the J gene TRBJ2-1; 9 bases line up with TRBD2. Losses at the gene ends were 2 bases for V and 8 bases for J; bases not matched to a gene: 7. The CDR3 runs to 15 residues. Germline CDR1 is SEHNR and CDR2 is FQNEAQ (reference sequence). As DNA, the CDR3 is TGTGCCAGCAGCTTATTAGCGGGAGATATCTATGAGCAGTTCTTC. It yields the protein CASSLLAGDIYEQFF.

The chain combines TRBV2 with TRBJ1-5; no reliable D call. Trimming shortened V by 4 bases and J by 4 bases, and 14 bases separated the two germline ends. The CDR3 sequence is 15 residues long. Per the germline V gene, CDR1 is SNHLY and CDR2 is FYNNEI. CDR3 amino acids: CASSGGRQWNQPQHF. The CDR3 DNA sequence: TGTGCCAGCAGTGGTGGCAGGCAATGGAATCAGCCCCAGCATTTT.

The CDR3 loop reads CASRRQGNQPQHF. CDR3 DNA sequence: TGTGCCAGCAGACGACAAGGCAATCAGCCCCAGCATTTT. This chain connects TRBV6-5 to TRBJ1-5; D gene uncertain. With 6 bases removed from V and 2 bases from J, the gap between germline ends came to 8 bases. CDR3 length: 13 amino acids. From germline, CDR1 is MNHEY and CDR2 SVGAGI.

The chain links TRBV15 to TRBJ1-1, with 7 bases matching TRBD1. With 4 bases clipped from V and 5 bases from J, the junction kept 10 bases outside the gene matches. This CDR3 region has 15 residues. The germline V gene encodes CDR1 LNHNV and CDR2 YYDKDF (reference sequence). CDR3 nucleotide sequence: TGTGCCACCAGCATACGACAGGGTGATGGGACTGAAGCTTTCTTT. It translates to CATSIRQGDGTEAFF.

This chain uses TRBV19 with TRBJ2-3; TRBD2 might be the D (6 bases). This CDR3 region has 14 residues. CDR1 is LNHDA and CDR2 is SQIVND in the germline V gene (reference sequence). V lost 5 bases to trimming and J lost 5 bases, with 14 bases between them. CDR3 protein: CASSLGLHVDTQYF. CDR3 DNA: TGTGCCAGTAGTCTGGGACTCCACGTAGATACGCAGTATTTT.

The chain employs TRBV5-1 and TRBJ2-7; possibly TRBD1 for D (5 bases). Trimming pared 1 base from V and 2 bases from J, leaving 7 bases between. The CDR3 loop spans 13 amino acids. Germline V CDR1 and CDR2: SGHRS, YFSETQ. The CDR3 sequence: CASSLSQAYEQYF. The CDR3 DNA reads as TGCGCCAGCAGCTTGTCACAGGCCTACGAGCAGTACTTC.

The chain combines TRBV7-2 with TRBJ1-3; possible D gene TRBD1, 5 bases. V shed 1 base and J shed 4 bases, with 11 bases lying between them. This CDR3 has 15 residues. CDR1 is SGHTA, CDR2 FQGNSA, per germline. The CDR3 loop is CASSLVQGSGNTIYF. In DNA, the CDR3 is TGTGCCAGCAGCTTAGTGCAGGGATCCGGAAACACCATATATTTT.

V and J are TRBV11-2 and TRBJ2-1; 7 positions agree with TRBD1. This CDR3 region has 16 residues. The germline gives CDR1 SGHAT, CDR2 FQNNGV. V lost 1 base, J lost 3 bases, and 6 bases stayed unmatched. CDR3 bases: TGTGCCAGCAGCTTAGGGCCAGGGGGAGACTACAATGAGCAGTTCTTC. It yields the protein CASSLGPGGDYNEQFF.

The genes are TRBV18 and TRBJ1-5; D not resolved. The CDR3 has 13 residues. Per germline, CDR1 KGHSH and CDR2 LQKENI. The V end was cut by 2 bases, the J end by 3 bases, with 5 bases between. The CDR3 nucleotides are TGTGCCAGCTCACCAGGGCCCAATCAGCCCCAGCATTTT. This codes for CASSPGPNQPQHF.